The entry that follows covers one TCR beta chain sequence. Its antigen is unknown. The T cells that were sequenced for TCR beta were CD8+ and CD4+ cells from blood. The multiple sclerosis controls were treatment-naive patients affected by stable or active relapsing-remitting disease. This sample was taken from a study of CD8 T cells in Susac syndrome. With random hexamers, reverse transcription was performed on about 0.5 to 1 ug of RNA. Amplification of TCR beta CDR3 spanned 54 Vbeta and 13 Jbeta via immunoSEQ multiplex PCR. Each CDR3 protein is one row after TCRdb ran MiXCR on the immunoSEQ multiplex PCR reads. The table records roughly 300,000 distinct CDR3 sequences, 85% of them present only once. Study findings and constraints: As the study acknowledged, the number of individuals in its TCR sequencing and HLA analysis was relatively small.

Sequencing input: CD8+ T cells from PBMCs. The receptor was isolated from a human donor with multiple sclerosis.

The CDR3: CASSEANGGADGYTF. The CDR3 region has the DNA TGTGCCAGCAGTGAAGCGAATGGGGGGGCCGATGGCTACACCTTC. The chain uses TRBV2 and TRBJ1-2; D perhaps matches TRBD1 (6 bases). Looked up from germline, CDR1 is SNHLY and CDR2 is FYNNEI. The CDR3 is 15 residues long. The V end lost 0 bases, the J end lost 6 bases, and 14 bases lay between the germline ends. The variable domain in full, completed from reference TRBV2 and TRBJ1-2, reads EPEVTQTPSHQVTQMGQEVILRCVPISNHLYFYWYRQILGQKVEFLVSFYNNEISEKSEIFDDQFSVERPDGSNFTLKIRSTKLEDSAMYFCASSEANGGADGYTFGSGTRLTVV.